These 8 T cell receptor beta chains were sequenced from one sample in a study of T cells in Graves' hyperthyroidism and ophthalmopathy. It was RNA transcripts that yielded the amplified TCR beta CDR3 regions. The primer set for the first-round RT-PCR of the TCR CDR3 was HTBI. One entry per CDR3 protein, called by TCRdb with MiXCR from the multiplex PCR reads. The sample yields hundreds of thousands of distinct CDR3 sequences, approximately 15% seen once. The specimen sequenced was blood. The source is a woman aged 35 to 49 with Graves' ophthalmopathy.

The chain combines TRBV4-1 with TRBJ2-7; D might be TRBD2 (6 bases). Trimming pared 4 bases from V and 1 base from J, leaving 14 bases between. Germline loops: CDR1 MGHRA, CDR2 YSYEKL. CDR3 length equals 15 residues. As DNA, the CDR3 is TGCGCCAGCAGCCCCCTCCTGGGGGGATCCTACGAGCAGTACTTC. Translated, it gives CASSPLLGGSYEQYF.

The chain combines TRBV20-1 with TRBJ1-5; 7 nucleotides line up with TRBD1. There are 14 residues in the CDR3. CDR1 and CDR2 (germline): DFQATT, SNEGSKA (reference sequence). CDR3: CSGRQGSSNQPQHF. The CDR3 DNA sequence: TGCAGCGGACGACAGGGTTCAAGCAATCAGCCCCAGCATTTT.

This clonotype was detected only a few times. J is TRBJ2-1 and V is TRBV7-2, with 7 nucleotides matching TRBD2. Germline V gene data show CDR1 as SGHTA and CDR2 as FQGNSA. The CDR3 is 16 residues long. Trimming removed 1 base from V and 3 bases from J; junction bases left unmatched: 6. The CDR3 loop reads CASSLGAGLNYNEQFF. DNA for the CDR3: TGTGCCAGCAGCTTAGGAGCGGGACTGAACTACAATGAGCAGTTCTTC. Supplemented by reference TRBV7-2 and TRBJ2-1, the full variable domain reads GAGVSQSPSNKVTEKGKDVELRCDPISGHTALYWYRQSLGQGLEFLIYFQGNSAPDKSGLPSDRFSAERTGGSVSTLTIQRTQQEDSAVYLCASSLGAGLNYNEQFFGPGTRLTVL.

Regarding this clonotype: This may come from a read error, since a much larger clone is one base off. This chain uses TRBV18 with TRBJ1-1; 7 bases fit TRBD1. With V trimmed by 3 bases and J by 4 bases, 8 bases remained unmatched. This CDR3 has 15 residues. Germline CDR1 KGHSH, CDR2 LQKENI. The CDR3 DNA follows: TGTGCCAGCTCACCCAGGGGGTCGGTGACCACTGAAGCTTTCTTT. This encodes CASSPRGSVTTEAFF.

This clonotype occurred many times. V and J are TRBV2 and TRBJ2-2; D gene uncertain. The germline CDR1 and CDR2 sequences are SNHLY and FYNNEI. V was cut by 3 bases and J by 3 bases, with 5 bases left in between. The CDR3 extends over 13 amino acids. Here the CDR3 reads CASSDLYTGELFF. DNA for the CDR3: TGTGCCAGCAGTGACCTCTACACCGGGGAGCTGTTTTTT.

This chain uses TRBV20-1 with TRBJ2-7; 13 nucleotides agree with TRBD2. This CDR3 is 15 amino acids long. Germline CDR1 is DFQATT and CDR2 is SNEGSKA (reference sequence). V gave up 3 bases and J gave up 4 bases; unmatched junction bases: 6. The CDR3 DNA is TGCAGTGCTAGTTTGGGACTAGCGGGACTTTACGAGCAGTACTTC. Amino acids: CSASLGLAGLYEQYF.

The V and J genes are TRBV5-1 and TRBJ2-2; D is uncertain. In germline, CDR1 is SGHRS, CDR2 YFSETQ. V gave up 4 bases and J gave up 1 base, with 14 bases separating them. CDR3 size: 16 residues. CDR3: CASSPGVQLNTGELFF. Written as DNA, the CDR3 is TGCGCCAGCAGCCCTGGGGTACAGTTGAACACCGGGGAGCTGTTTTTT. The complete variable domain, with remaining parts taken from reference TRBV5-1 and TRBJ2-2, reads KAGVTQTPRYLIKTRGQQVTLSCSPISGHRSVSWYQQTPGQGLQFLFEYFSETQRNKGNFPGRFSGRQFSNSRSEMNVSTLELGDSALYLCASSPGVQLNTGELFFGEGSRLTVL.

This clonotype came up a few times. The CDR3 protein is CASSQAGFDTEAFF. The DNA of the CDR3 is TGCGCCAGCAGCCAAGCCGGCTTTGACACTGAAGCTTTCTTT. The genes are TRBV4-1 and TRBJ1-1; no reliable D call. The germline V gene encodes CDR1 MGHRA and CDR2 YSYEKL. Trimming took off 1 base at V and 3 bases at J, with 9 bases between the two ends. The CDR3 runs to 14 residues.